This TCR beta chain was recovered during a study of blood T cell repertoires in COVID-19 (dated by TCRdb to 2020 to 2021). Regarding the research as a whole: Samples from collaborators originated in the United States, Italy and Spain and spanned both the acute and convalescent phases of COVID-19. The samples were drawn from the first 160 participants of the ongoing ImmuneRACE study and from 950 to 1,500 subjects provided by 6 global collaborators. The repertoires were released in a freely available public database intended as a resource for research on the immune response to SARS-CoV-2. The sample metadata nearly always contained a de-identified subject ID, COVID-19 status, age in years and sex. The prospective study material was composed of cDNA or gDNA derived from T cells, B-cell-depleted T cells, or PBMCs. Deeply sampled blood TCRbeta repertoires from subjects exposed to, actively infected with, or recovered from COVID-19 were included in the dataset. Where available, HLA class I and class II types were obtained from metadata supplied by the sample provider rather than from assay-based typing. General findings and caveats noted by the study authors: The quantity of clinical and demographic metadata differed by source and by participant and was supplied without curation.

V lost 4 bases and J lost 6 bases, and the count of bases not matched to a germline gene is 8. The CDR1 and CDR2 encoded by the germline V gene are SGDLS and YYNGEE. From cysteine to phenylalanine, the CDR3 is 14 amino acids long. Only CDR3 DNA is held: 42 bases, read in frame from base 1. Whole blood was collected in K2EDTA tubes by collaborating institutions according to the institutions' own protocols. For TCRbeta analysis, collaborators shipped samples as frozen whole blood, isolated PBMCs, or DNA extracted from either of those sample types. TCRbeta CDR3 regions were amplified from genomic DNA by means of the immunoSEQ Assay, a bias-controlled multiplex PCR. The study's processing was this. The number of nucleated cells in each sample was estimated from the amplification of reference gene primers within the assay. Sequence reads were collapsed and filtered to measure the absolute abundance of every unique TCRbeta CDR3 rearrangement. For each sample, productive Simpson clonality was calculated as the square root of Simpson's diversity index over productive rearrangements. TCRdb re-hosts the immuneACCESS table, in-frame sequences only. Its copies lack some clones; in the studies checked, an unresolved V gene accounts for under half of them, and the cause for the rest is not known. V and J calls and clone size are copied from that table; D and trimming were computed from the DNA. The sample table shows 95,000 to 110,000 clones, and 80% are seen once. The top ten constitute 4.3% of the sample.

For this clone: Its cognate antigen has yet to be identified. No much larger clonotype is one base removed from it; base qualities were not supplied.

The TCR sequence derives from an older man with acute or convalescent COVID-19. The chain links TRBV9 with TRBJ2-3; TRBD2 agrees with 7 junctional bases. Sequencing was carried out using peripheral blood. The CDR3: CASSISTSSDTQYF. The bases read TGTGCCAGCAGCATCTCGACTAGCTCCGATACGCAGTATTTT.